This record concerns one T cell receptor beta chain sequence. This specimen comes from a study of blood T cell repertoires in COVID-19. Some clones are missing from TCRdb's copy, which holds only in-frame ones; the method was immunoSEQ multiplex PCR. The table shows some 190,000 clones, with over 70% occurring only once. This receptor was identified in a man aged 60 to 69 with acute or convalescent COVID-19. The sample consisted of peripheral blood.

The CDR3 loop reads CASERGQSYNEQFF. The CDR3, as DNA: TGTGCCTCCGAAAGGGGGCAGAGCTACAATGAGCAGTTCTTC. The chain uses TRBV30 and TRBJ2-1; 7 positions match TRBD1. The V segment lost 7 bases and the J segment 3 bases; nucleotides outside the gene matches: 9. The germline V gene has CDR1 GTSNPN and CDR2 SVGIG (reference sequence). The CDR3 sequence is 14 residues long.